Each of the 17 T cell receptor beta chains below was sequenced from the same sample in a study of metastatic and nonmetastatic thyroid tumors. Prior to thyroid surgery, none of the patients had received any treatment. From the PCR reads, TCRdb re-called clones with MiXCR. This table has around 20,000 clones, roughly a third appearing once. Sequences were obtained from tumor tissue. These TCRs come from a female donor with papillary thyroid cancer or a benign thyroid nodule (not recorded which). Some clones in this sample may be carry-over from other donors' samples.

The CDR3 DNA reads as TGTGCCAGCAGTAGGGATAATTCACCCCTCCACTTT. Translated: CASSRDNSPLHF. J is TRBJ1-6 and V is TRBV28; D not resolved. The length of the CDR3 is 12 residues. CDR1 and CDR2 (germline): MDHEN, SYDVKM. Trimming took 5 bases from V and 5 from J, leaving 4 bases between them. The variable domain in full, completed from reference TRBV28 and TRBJ1-6, reads DVKVTQSSRYLVKRTGEKVFLECVQDMDHENMFWYRQDPGLGLRLIYFSYDVKMKEKGDIPEGYSVSREKKERFSLILESASTNQTSMYLCASSRDNSPLHFGNGTRLTVT.

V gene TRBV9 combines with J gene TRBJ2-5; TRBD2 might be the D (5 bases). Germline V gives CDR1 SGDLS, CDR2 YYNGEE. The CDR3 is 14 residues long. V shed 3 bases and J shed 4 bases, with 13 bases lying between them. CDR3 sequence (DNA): TGTGCCAGCAGCGGAGTACTAGAGGGAGAGACCCAGTACTTC. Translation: CASSGVLEGETQYF.

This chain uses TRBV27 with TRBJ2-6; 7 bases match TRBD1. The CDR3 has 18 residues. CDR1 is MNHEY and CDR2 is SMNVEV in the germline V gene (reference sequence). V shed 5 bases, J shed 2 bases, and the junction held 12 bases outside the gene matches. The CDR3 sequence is CASSPSGQFKAGANVLTF. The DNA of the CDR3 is TGTGCCAGCAGTCCCTCGGGACAGTTTAAGGCTGGGGCCAACGTCCTGACTTTC. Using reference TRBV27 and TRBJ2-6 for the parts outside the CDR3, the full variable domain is EAQVTQNPRYLITVTGKKLTVTCSQNMNHEYMSWYRQDPGLGLRQIYYSMNVEVTDKGDVPEGYKVSRKEKRNFPLILESPSPNQTSLYFCASSPSGQFKAGANVLTFGAGSRLTVL.

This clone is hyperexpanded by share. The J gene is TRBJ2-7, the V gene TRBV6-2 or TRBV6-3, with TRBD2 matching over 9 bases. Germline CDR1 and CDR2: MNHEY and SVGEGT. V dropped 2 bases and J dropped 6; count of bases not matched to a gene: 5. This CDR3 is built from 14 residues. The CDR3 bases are TGTGCCAGCAGTTACCTTGGGACTAGCAGCGAGCAGTACTTC. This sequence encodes CASSYLGTSSEQYF.

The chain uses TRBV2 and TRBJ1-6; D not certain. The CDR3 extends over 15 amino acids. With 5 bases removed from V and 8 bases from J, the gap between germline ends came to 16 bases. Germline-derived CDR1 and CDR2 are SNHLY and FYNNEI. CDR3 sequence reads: CASSPWSQEDSPLHF. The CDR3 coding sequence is TGTGCCAGCAGTCCGTGGTCCCAGGAGGATTCACCCCTCCACTTT.

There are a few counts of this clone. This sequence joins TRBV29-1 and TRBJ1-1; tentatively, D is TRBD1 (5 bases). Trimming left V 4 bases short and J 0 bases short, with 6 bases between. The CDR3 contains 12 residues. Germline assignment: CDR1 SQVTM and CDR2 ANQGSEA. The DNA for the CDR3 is TGCAGCGTTGGACAGCTGAACACTGAAGCTTTCTTT. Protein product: CSVGQLNTEAFF.

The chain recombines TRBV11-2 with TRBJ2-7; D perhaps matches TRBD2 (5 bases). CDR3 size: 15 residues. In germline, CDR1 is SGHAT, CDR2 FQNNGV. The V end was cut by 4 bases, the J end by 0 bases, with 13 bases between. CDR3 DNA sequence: TGTGCCAGCAGCTCCTTGGACTCTCTCTCCTACGAGCAGTACTTC. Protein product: CASSSLDSLSYEQYF.

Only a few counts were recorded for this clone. CDR3 protein: CASRVGAYEQYF. The CDR3, as DNA: TGTGCCAGCCGGGTGGGAGCCTACGAGCAGTACTTC. The J gene is TRBJ2-7, the V gene TRBV6-4; D may be TRBD2 (5 bases). The V end was cut by 8 bases, the J end by 2 bases, with 10 bases between. Looked up from germline, CDR1 is MRHNA and CDR2 is SNTAGT. This CDR3 spans 12 amino acids.

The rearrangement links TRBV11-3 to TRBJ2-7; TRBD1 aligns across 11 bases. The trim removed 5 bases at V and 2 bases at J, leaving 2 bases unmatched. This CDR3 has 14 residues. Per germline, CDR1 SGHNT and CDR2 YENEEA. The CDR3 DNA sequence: TGTGCCAGCAGCACGGGACAGGGGGCCTACGAGCAGTACTTC. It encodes CASSTGQGAYEQYF.

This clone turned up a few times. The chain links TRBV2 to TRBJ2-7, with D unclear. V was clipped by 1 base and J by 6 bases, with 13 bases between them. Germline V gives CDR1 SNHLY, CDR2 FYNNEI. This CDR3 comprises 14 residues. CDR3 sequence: CASSEVRVGSEQYF. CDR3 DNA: TGTGCCAGCAGTGAAGTGCGTGTCGGCTCCGAGCAGTACTTC.

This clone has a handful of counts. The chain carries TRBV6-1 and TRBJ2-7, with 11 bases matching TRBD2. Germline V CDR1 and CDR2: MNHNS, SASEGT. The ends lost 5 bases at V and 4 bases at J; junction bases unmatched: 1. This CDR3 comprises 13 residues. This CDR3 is CASSTSGSYEQYF. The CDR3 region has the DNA TGTGCCAGCAGTACTAGCGGGAGTTACGAGCAGTACTTC.

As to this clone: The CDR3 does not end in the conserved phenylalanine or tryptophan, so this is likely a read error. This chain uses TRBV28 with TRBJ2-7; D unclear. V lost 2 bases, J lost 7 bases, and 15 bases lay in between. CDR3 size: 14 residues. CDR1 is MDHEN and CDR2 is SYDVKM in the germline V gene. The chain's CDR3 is CASSLGGALWEQYL. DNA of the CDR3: TGTGCCAGCAGTTTAGGTGGAGCCTTGTGGGAGCAGTACCTC.

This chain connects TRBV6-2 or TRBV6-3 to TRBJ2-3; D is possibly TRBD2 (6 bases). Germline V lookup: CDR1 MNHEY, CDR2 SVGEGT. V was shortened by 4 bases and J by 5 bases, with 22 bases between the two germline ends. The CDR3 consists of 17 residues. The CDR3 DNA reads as TGTGCCAGCAGTTGGGGGGTTCGGGCAAGGCGAGGAGATACGCAGTATTTT. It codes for CASSWGVRARRGDTQYF.

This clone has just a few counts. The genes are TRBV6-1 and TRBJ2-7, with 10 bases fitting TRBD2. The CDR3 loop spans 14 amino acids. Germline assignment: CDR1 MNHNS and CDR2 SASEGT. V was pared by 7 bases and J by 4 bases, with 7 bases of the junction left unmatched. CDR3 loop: CASTPGLAEYEQYF. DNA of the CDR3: TGTGCCAGCACCCCAGGACTAGCGGAATACGAGCAGTACTTC.

Here the CDR3 DNA reads TGCAGTGCTAGAAGCGGGACCTTCTACGAGCAGTACTTC. Translation: CSARSGTFYEQYF. This chain joins TRBV20-1 and TRBJ2-7; TRBD2 matches 7 bases. Germline CDR1 is DFQATT and CDR2 is SNEGSKA (reference sequence). V trimming: 2 bases; J trimming: 3 bases; junction bases outside the gene matches: 4. CDR3 size: 13 residues.

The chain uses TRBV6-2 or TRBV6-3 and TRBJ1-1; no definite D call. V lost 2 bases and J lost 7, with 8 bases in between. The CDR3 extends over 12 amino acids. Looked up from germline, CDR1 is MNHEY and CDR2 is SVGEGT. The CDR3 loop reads CASSYGVGEAFF. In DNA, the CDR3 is TGTGCCAGCAGTTACGGGGTCGGTGAAGCTTTCTTT.

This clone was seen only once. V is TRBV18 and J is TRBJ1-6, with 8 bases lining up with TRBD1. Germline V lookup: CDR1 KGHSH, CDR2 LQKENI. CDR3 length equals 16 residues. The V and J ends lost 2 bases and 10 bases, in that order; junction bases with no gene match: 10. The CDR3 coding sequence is TGTGCCAGCTCACCATCCCCTCCAGGGGGCACCTCACCCCTCCACTTT. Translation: CASSPSPPGGTSPLHF. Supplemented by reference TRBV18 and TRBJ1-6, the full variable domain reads NAGVMQNPRHLVRRRGQEARLRCSPMKGHSHVYWYRQLPEEGLKFMVYLQKENIIDESGMPKERFSAEFPKEGPSILRIQQVVRGDSAAYFCASSPSPPGGTSPLHFGNGTRLTVT.